The 26 T cell receptor beta chains below were found in one sample sequenced in a study of CD8+CD57+ T cells in acquired aplastic anemia. Genomic DNA constituted the template upon which TCR beta VDJ and CDR3 profiling was performed. A single record per CDR3 protein comes from TCRdb applying MiXCR to the reads. The sample has 120,000 or so distinct CDR3 sequences, 48% seen once; the top ten hold about 2.5%. Source material: sorted CD4+, CD8+, or CD8+CD57+ T cells (not recorded which) from PBMCs. The receptors were sampled from a human donor in good health, serving as a control.

This chain uses TRBV2 with TRBJ1-1, with D tentatively TRBD1 (5 bases). Germline V CDR1 and CDR2: SNHLY, FYNNEI. The CDR3 is 15 residues long. The V and J ends lost 7 bases and 6 bases respectively, with 21 bases between them. CDR3 DNA sequence: TGTGCCAGCACCCTGGGACCGGCGGGTTTCGCTGAAGCTTTCTTT. Translation gives CASTLGPAGFAEAFF.

In the case of this clonotype: The CDR3 ends on some other residue instead of the conserved phenylalanine or tryptophan, so this is likely a read error. This chain uses TRBV6-1 with TRBJ1-1; D unresolved. V was trimmed by 1 base and J by 0 bases, leaving 12 bases between them. Germline V gene data show CDR1 as MNHNS and CDR2 as SASEGT. This CDR3 comprises 16 residues. Here the CDR3 reads CASSEVSSGMNTEAFP. In DNA, the CDR3 is TGTGCCAGCAGTGAAGTATCTTCTGGGATGAACACTGAAGCTTTCCCT.

In its sample, this clonotype was seen many times. The chain joins TRBV9 to TRBJ1-2; perhaps TRBD1 as D (5 bases). Germline V lookup: CDR1 SGDLS, CDR2 YYNGEE. Trimming stripped 4 bases from V and 4 bases from J, with 14 bases between. The CDR3 consists of 14 residues. The CDR3 reads CASSPYPQAYGYTF. CDR3 coding DNA: TGTGCCAGCAGCCCCTACCCACAGGCCTATGGCTACACCTTC.

The sample holds many counts of this clonotype. V gene TRBV2 combines with J gene TRBJ2-2; 7 bases align to TRBD1. Germline trimming cut 4 bases from V and 7 bases from J; bases unmatched to any gene: 3. The germline V gene has CDR1 SNHLY and CDR2 FYNNEI. The CDR3 contains 13 residues. DNA for the CDR3: TGTGCCAGCAGTGGTCAGGGGGTCGGGGAGCTGTTTTTT. Its translation is CASSGQGVGELFF. The entire variable domain, with the rest obtained from reference TRBV2 and TRBJ2-2, is as follows: EPEVTQTPSHQVTQMGQEVILRCVPISNHLYFYWYRQILGQKVEFLVSFYNNEISEKSEIFDDQFSVERPDGSNFTLKIRSTKLEDSAMYFCASSGQGVGELFFGEGSRLTVL.

CDR3 sequence (DNA): TGTGCCAGCAGCGCGGAGACAGGGGACGAGCAGTACTTC. Amino acids: CASSAETGDEQYF. The chain couples TRBV7-9 to TRBJ2-7, with TRBD1 matching 8 bases. Per germline, CDR1 SEHNR and CDR2 FQNEAQ (reference sequence). The junction had 5 bases not matched to a gene; V was cut back by 5 bases and J by 5 bases. This CDR3 is built from 13 residues. Using reference TRBV7-9 and TRBJ2-7 for the parts outside the CDR3, the full variable domain is DTGVSQNPRHKITKRGQNVTFRCDPISEHNRLYWYRQTLGQGPEFLTYFQNEAQLEKSRLLSDRFSAERPKGSFSTLEIQRTEQGDSAMYLCASSAETGDEQYFGPGTRLTVT.

The CDR3 nucleotides read TGTGCCACCAGCAGCTGGACAGGAATCTCTGGCACTGAAGCTTTCTTT. This sequence encodes CATSSWTGISGTEAFF. The rearrangement joins TRBV15 to TRBJ1-1; 7 bases are shared with TRBD1. The CDR3 is made up of 16 amino acids. The germline V gene encodes CDR1 LNHNV and CDR2 YYDKDF (reference sequence). The V segment lost 3 bases and the J segment 4 bases; nucleotides outside the gene matches: 11.

J is TRBJ1-5 and V is TRBV19; no firm D call. Trimming cost V 1 base and J 4 bases, with 5 bases left between them. Germline lookup yields CDR1 LNHDA and CDR2 SQIVND (reference sequence). The CDR3 spans 13 residues. The CDR3 nucleotides are TGTGCCAGTAGTATAGCCCCTAATCAGCCCCAGCATTTT. Its translation is CASSIAPNQPQHF.

V is TRBV19 and J is TRBJ2-3; TRBD1 might be the D (5 bases). Deletions cut 4 bases from V and 4 bases from J, with 9 bases between. In germline, CDR1 is LNHDA, CDR2 SQIVND (reference sequence). This CDR3 contains 13 residues. The CDR3 spells CASSTGSSDTQYF. The CDR3 DNA follows: TGTGCCAGTAGTACAGGGTCCTCAGATACGCAGTATTTT.

The CDR3 DNA follows: TGTGCCAGTAGGGACAGTGGATACACTGAAGCTTTCTTT. Translating gives CASRDSGYTEAFF. V is TRBV19 and J is TRBJ1-1; maybe TRBD1 (6 bases). The germline V gene encodes CDR1 LNHDA and CDR2 SQIVND (reference sequence). The CDR3 runs to 13 residues. The germline V and J ends were trimmed by 6 bases and 3 bases, with 11 bases remaining between them.

The chain is built from TRBV19 and TRBJ2-7; no reliable D call. The CDR3 contains 14 residues. From germline, CDR1 is LNHDA and CDR2 SQIVND (reference sequence). Trimming pared 9 bases from V and 3 bases from J, leaving 18 bases between. CDR3 sequence reads: CASSLGLISYEQYF. CDR3 nucleotides: TGTGCCAGCAGCTTAGGCCTAATCAGCTACGAGCAGTACTTC.

The rearrangement uses TRBV11-2 and TRBJ1-3; D remains unclear. The CDR3 covers 13 residues. V was trimmed by 1 base and J by 5 bases, leaving 6 bases between them. Germline CDR1 is SGHAT and CDR2 is FQNNGV. CDR3 amino acids: CASSLGIRNTIYF. CDR3 coding DNA: TGTGCCAGCAGCTTAGGGATTCGAAACACCATATATTTT.

This rearrangement joins TRBV7-6 to TRBJ2-7; 8 bases match TRBD1. Germline lookup yields CDR1 SGHVS and CDR2 FNYEAQ. The CDR3 sequence is 13 residues long. With V trimmed by 5 bases and J by 6 bases, 6 bases remained unmatched. CDR3 region: CASSPGQGTEQYF. The CDR3 region has the DNA TGTGCCAGCAGCCCAGGACAGGGAACCGAGCAGTACTTC.

The genes are TRBV14 and TRBJ2-5; the D gene could be TRBD1 or TRBD2 (6 bases each). Germline CDR1 and CDR2: SGHDN and FVKESK. This CDR3 contains 15 residues. The V gene lost 4 bases and the J gene lost 4 bases, with 16 bases spanning the gap. CDR3 coding DNA: TGTGCCAGCAGCCGCGGGACAAGCGGAGGAGAGACCCAGTACTTC. Its translation: CASSRGTSGGETQYF.

The chain combines TRBV7-8 with TRBJ2-2; no definite D call. V shed 0 bases and J shed 0 bases, with 5 bases lying between them. There are 15 residues in the CDR3. The germline gives CDR1 SGHVS, CDR2 FQNEAQ. The CDR3: CASSLASANTGELFF. DNA of the CDR3: TGTGCCAGCAGCTTAGCCAGCGCGAACACCGGGGAGCTGTTTTTT.

The chain joins TRBV15 to TRBJ2-3; either TRBD1 or TRBD2 may fit D (5 bases each). Per the germline V gene, CDR1 is LNHNV and CDR2 is YYDKDF (reference sequence). The CDR3 extends over 15 amino acids. V was cut by 1 base and J by 2 bases, with 10 bases left in between. CDR3 nucleotide sequence: TGTGCCACCAGCAGAGGGGGGTGGGACACAGATACGCAGTATTTT. It translates to CATSRGGWDTDTQYF.

The rearrangement joins TRBV19 to TRBJ2-7; 7 nucleotides align to TRBD1. The CDR3 is made up of 15 amino acids. V was pared by 2 bases and J by 2 bases, with 6 bases of the junction left unmatched. The V gene's germline CDR1 is LNHDA and CDR2 SQIVND (reference sequence). In nucleotides, the CDR3 is TGTGCCAGTAGTATAACGACAGGGTTTCCCTACGAGCAGTACTTC. Protein product: CASSITTGFPYEQYF.

This chain links TRBV25-1 with TRBJ2-5, with 10 bases lining up with TRBD2. This CDR3 region has 17 residues. Germline V gene lookup returns CDR1 MGHDK and CDR2 SYGVNS. V gave up 3 bases and J gave up 1 base; unmatched junction bases: 8. The chain's CDR3 is CASSELAGAEVQETQYF. The CDR3 coding sequence is TGTGCCAGCAGTGAGCTAGCGGGAGCTGAGGTCCAAGAGACCCAGTACTTC. Complete variable domain (other parts from reference TRBV25-1 and TRBJ2-5): EADIYQTPRYLVIGTGKKITLECSQTMGHDKMYWYQQDPGMELHLIHYSYGVNSTEKGDLSSESTVSRIRTEHFPLTLESARPSHTSQYLCASSELAGAEVQETQYFGPGTRLLVL.

This clonotype was seen at least ten times. The rearrangement links TRBV12-3 or TRBV12-4 to TRBJ1-4; no reliable D call. V shed 6 bases and J shed 3 bases, with 11 bases lying between them. CDR3 length: 14 residues. The CDR3 protein is CASSYGGSNEKLFF. DNA of the CDR3: TGTGCCAGCAGCTACGGTGGGTCTAATGAAAAACTGTTTTTT.

The chain uses TRBV19 and TRBJ1-3; D uncertain. Trimming took 3 bases from V and 7 from J, leaving 7 bases between them. CDR3 length equals 12 residues. CDR1 and CDR2 from the germline V gene are LNHDA and SQIVND (reference sequence). The CDR3: CASSIERNTIYF. The CDR3 DNA sequence: TGTGCCAGTAGTATTGAAAGGAACACCATATATTTT.

This clonotype was seen at least ten times. The chain employs TRBV5-1 and TRBJ1-2; TRBD1 might be the D (6 bases). This CDR3 contains 17 residues. The V end was cut by 2 bases, the J end by 7 bases, with 24 bases between. Germline V gene lookup returns CDR1 SGHRS and CDR2 YFSETQ. The CDR3 DNA reads TGCGCCAGCAGCTTCGCCGTGGGGGCAGGAGTAGATAGTGGCTACACCTTC. The encoded protein is CASSFAVGAGVDSGYTF.

The chain recombines TRBV15 with TRBJ2-7, with 8 bases identical to TRBD1. Germline CDR1 reads LNHNV; CDR2 reads YYDKDF (reference sequence). This CDR3 is built from 15 residues. V shed 0 bases and J 3 bases; nucleotides not matched to a gene: 4. In nucleotides, the CDR3 is TGTGCCACCAGCAGAGAGTGGACAGGGTACTACGAGCAGTACTTC. Encoded protein: CATSREWTGYYEQYF.

This clonotype was seen at least ten times. The J gene is TRBJ2-7, the V gene TRBV5-5; 11 bases match TRBD1. Germline-derived CDR1 and CDR2 are SGHKS and YYEKEE (reference sequence). Trimming cost V 4 bases and J 7 bases; bases outside gene matches: 7. CDR3 size: 14 residues. The CDR3 DNA reads as TGTGCCAGCAGCCAAGGACAGGGGGCGAGGGAGCAGTACTTC. As protein: CASSQGQGAREQYF. Full variable domain (missing parts from reference TRBV5-5 and TRBJ2-7): DAGVTQSPTHLIKTRGQQVTLRCSPISGHKSVSWYQQVLGQGPQFIFQYYEKEERGRGNFPDRFSARQFPNYSSELNVNALLLGDSALYLCASSQGQGAREQYFGPGTRLTVT.

The chain has TRBV20-1 and TRBJ2-1; either TRBD1 or TRBD2 may supply D (5 bases each). V was cut by 3 bases and J by 6 bases, with 15 bases left in between. The germline V gene encodes CDR1 DFQATT and CDR2 SNEGSKA (reference sequence). This CDR3 has 14 residues. CDR3 region: CSARANPGGNEQFF. CDR3 DNA sequence: TGCAGTGCTAGGGCCAACCCTGGGGGCAATGAGCAGTTCTTC.

This clonotype was seen a few times. The rearrangement joins TRBV27 to TRBJ1-4; D is perhaps TRBD1 (6 bases). Germline V gene data show CDR1 as MNHEY and CDR2 as SMNVEV (reference sequence). V dropped 6 bases and J dropped 7 bases, with 21 bases sitting between them. This CDR3 is 16 amino acids long. CDR3 protein: CASSERLGAAGEKLFF. The CDR3 DNA sequence: TGTGCCAGCAGCGAAAGGTTGGGGGCCGCTGGTGAAAAACTGTTTTTT.

This clonotype has ten or more counts. This chain connects TRBV12-3 or TRBV12-4 to TRBJ1-1, with a tentative D call TRBD1 (5 bases). The germline V and J ends were trimmed by 6 bases and 0 bases, with 14 bases remaining between them. The CDR3 is 15 amino acids. The CDR3 region is CASRPDSLMNTEAFF. The CDR3 nucleotides read TGTGCCAGCAGGCCTGACAGCCTCATGAACACTGAAGCTTTCTTT.

This chain links TRBV19 with TRBJ2-1; D ambiguous. In germline, CDR1 is LNHDA, CDR2 SQIVND (reference sequence). This CDR3 comprises 16 residues. V lost 3 bases and J 0 bases, leaving 12 bases between the germline ends. The chain's CDR3 is CASSIQHLSSYNEQFF. The DNA for the CDR3 is TGTGCCAGTAGTATTCAACACCTGAGCTCCTACAATGAGCAGTTCTTC.